This T cell receptor (beta chain) was sequenced during a study of CD8 T cells in ankylosing spondylitis. Study-wide points: Seemingly characteristic of ankylosing spondylitis blood was a TCR beta motif consisting of eight highly homologous variants.

V lost 5 bases to trimming and J lost 8 bases; unmatched junction nucleotides: 8. This CDR3 spans 14 amino acids. TCRdb re-analysed the 5' RACE reads in MiXCR, keeping a single row per CDR3 protein. This table holds fewer than 500,000 distinct CDR3 sequences, roughly 27% found once. In this sample, this clonotype turned up a few times. Its cognate antigen is unknown. The origin of this receptor is a male donor with ankylosing spondylitis. The specimen was blood, either unsorted or a sorted T cell fraction (not recorded which). V gene TRBV12-3 or TRBV12-4 combines with J gene TRBJ2-4, with 8 bases aligning to TRBD1. CDR3 sequence: CASSPGQDGDIQYF. The CDR3 DNA reads as TGTGCCAGCAGTCCGGGACAGGACGGAGACATTCAGTACTTC.